This T cell receptor (beta chain) was captured by sequencing in a study of a mutant IDH1 vaccine in newly diagnosed glioma. The wider study: Males made up 62.5% and females roughly 40% of treated patients, whose mean age was roughly 40 years.

V was trimmed by 5 bases and J by 1 base, leaving 13 bases between them. The CDR3 has 15 amino acids. Germline V gene sequence: CDR1 MNHEY, CDR2 SMNVEV (reference sequence). Profiling relied on immunoSEQ multiplex PCR, and the TCRdb table lists in-frame clones only, not all of them. The repertoire consists of around 53,000 clones, with 65% to 85% occurring once and the leading ten covering around 6.7%. The time point is: week 35, safety follow-up. With topical imiquimod, each dose of the vaccine consisted of 300 ug of mutant IDH1 20-mer peptide. Study findings and constraints: Overall, more than 85% of patients had vaccine-induced immune responses. It seemed that pseudoprogression was not linked to changes in the top peripheral T cell clonotypes.

This clone was recorded once. Its antigen is undetermined. The source of this sequence is a man between 35 and 55 years old with glioma. The chain joins TRBV27 to TRBJ2-3; D could derive from TRBD1 or TRBD2 (5 bases each). The sample in question was PBMCs, obtained from a glioma patient whose treatment included an IDH1 peptide vaccine. The CDR3 region has the DNA TGTGCCAGCAGTCAGAGGGACCCCCGCACAGATACGCAGTATTTT. This codes for CASSQRDPRTDTQYF.